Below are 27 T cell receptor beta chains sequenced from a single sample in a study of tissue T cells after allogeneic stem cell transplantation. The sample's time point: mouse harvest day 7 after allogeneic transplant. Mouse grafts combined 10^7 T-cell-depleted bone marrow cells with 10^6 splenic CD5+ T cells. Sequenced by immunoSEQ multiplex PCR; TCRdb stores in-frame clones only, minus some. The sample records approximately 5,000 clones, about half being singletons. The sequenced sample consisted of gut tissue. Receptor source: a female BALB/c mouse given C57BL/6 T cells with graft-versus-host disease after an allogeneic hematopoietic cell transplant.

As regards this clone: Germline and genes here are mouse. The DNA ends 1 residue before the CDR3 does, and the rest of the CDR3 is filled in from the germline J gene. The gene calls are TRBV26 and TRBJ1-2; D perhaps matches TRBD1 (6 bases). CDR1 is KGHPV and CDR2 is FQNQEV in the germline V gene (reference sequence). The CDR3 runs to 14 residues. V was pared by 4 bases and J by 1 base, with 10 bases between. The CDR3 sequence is CASSPYRENSDYTF. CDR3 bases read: TGTGCCAGCAGTCCCTACAGGGAAAACTCCGACTACACC.

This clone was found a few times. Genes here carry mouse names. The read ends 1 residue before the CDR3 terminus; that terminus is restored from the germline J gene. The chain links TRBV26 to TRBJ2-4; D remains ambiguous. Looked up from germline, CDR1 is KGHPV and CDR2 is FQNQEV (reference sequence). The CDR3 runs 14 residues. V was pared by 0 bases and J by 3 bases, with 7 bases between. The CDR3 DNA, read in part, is TGTGCCAGCAGTCTGTCAAGAAGGCAAAACACCTTGTAC. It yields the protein CASSLSRRQNTLY. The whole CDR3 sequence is CASSLSRRQNTLYF.

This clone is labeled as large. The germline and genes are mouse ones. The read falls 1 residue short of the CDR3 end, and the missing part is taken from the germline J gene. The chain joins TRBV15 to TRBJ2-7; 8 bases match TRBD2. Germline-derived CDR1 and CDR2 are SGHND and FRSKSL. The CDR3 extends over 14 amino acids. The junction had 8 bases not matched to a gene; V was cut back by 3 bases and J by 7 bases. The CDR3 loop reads CASSFSGGRREQYF. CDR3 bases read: TGTGCCAGCAGTTTCTCTGGGGGGCGAAGGGAACAGTAC.

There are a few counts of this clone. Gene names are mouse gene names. The part of the CDR3 DNA that was read is TGTGCCAGCAGCCCCGGGACAGCTAATTCGCCCCTCTAC. Protein product: CASSPGTANSPLY. The CDR3 in its entirety is CASSPGTANSPLYF. The chain uses TRBV26 and TRBJ1-6; TRBD1 matches at 7 bases. The read is 1 residue too short to cover the CDR3 end, so that end is filled in from the germline J gene. TRBJ1-6 is an ORF, and what it does is uncertain. Germline values: CDR1 KGHPV, CDR2 FQNQEV (reference sequence). The J segment lost 6 bases and the V segment lost 6 bases, leaving 5 bases of the junction unmatched. The CDR3 covers 14 residues.

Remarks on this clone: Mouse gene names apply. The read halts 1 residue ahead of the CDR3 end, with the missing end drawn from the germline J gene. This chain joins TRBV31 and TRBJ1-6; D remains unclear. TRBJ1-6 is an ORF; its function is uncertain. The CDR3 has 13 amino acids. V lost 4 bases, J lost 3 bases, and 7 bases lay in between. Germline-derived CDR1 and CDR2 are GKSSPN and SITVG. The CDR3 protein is CAWIGNYNSPLYF. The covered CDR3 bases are TGTGCCTGGATAGGCAACTATAATTCGCCCCTCTAC.

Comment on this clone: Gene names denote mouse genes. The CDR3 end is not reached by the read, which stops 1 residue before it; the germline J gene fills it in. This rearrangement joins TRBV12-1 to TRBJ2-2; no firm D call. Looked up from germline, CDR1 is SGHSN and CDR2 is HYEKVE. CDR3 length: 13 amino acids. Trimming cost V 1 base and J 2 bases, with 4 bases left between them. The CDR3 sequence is CASSLGNTGQLYF. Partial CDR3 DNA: TGTGCCAGCTCTCTAGGGAACACCGGGCAGCTCTAC.

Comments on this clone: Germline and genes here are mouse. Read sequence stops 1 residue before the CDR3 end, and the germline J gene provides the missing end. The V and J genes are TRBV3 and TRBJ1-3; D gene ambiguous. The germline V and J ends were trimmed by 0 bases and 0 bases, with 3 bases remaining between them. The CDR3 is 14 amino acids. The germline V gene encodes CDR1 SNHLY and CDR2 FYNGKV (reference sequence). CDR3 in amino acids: CASSLASSGNTLYF. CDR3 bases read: TGTGCCAGCAGCTTAGCCAGTTCTGGAAATACGCTCTAT.

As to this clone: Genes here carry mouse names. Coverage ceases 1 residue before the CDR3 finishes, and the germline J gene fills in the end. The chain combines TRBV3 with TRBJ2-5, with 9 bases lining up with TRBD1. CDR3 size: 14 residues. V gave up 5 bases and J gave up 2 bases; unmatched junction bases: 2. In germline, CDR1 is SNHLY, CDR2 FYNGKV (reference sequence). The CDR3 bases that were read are TGTGCCAGCAGCCTACAGGGGGCCCAAGACACCCAGTAC. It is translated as CASSLQGAQDTQY. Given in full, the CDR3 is CASSLQGAQDTQYF.

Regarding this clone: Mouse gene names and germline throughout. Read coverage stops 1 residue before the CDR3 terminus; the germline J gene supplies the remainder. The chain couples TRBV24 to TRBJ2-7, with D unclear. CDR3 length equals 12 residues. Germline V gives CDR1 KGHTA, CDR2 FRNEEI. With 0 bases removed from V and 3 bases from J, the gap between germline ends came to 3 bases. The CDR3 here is CASSLYSYEQYF. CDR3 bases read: TGTGCCAGCAGTCTGTACAGCTATGAACAGTAC.

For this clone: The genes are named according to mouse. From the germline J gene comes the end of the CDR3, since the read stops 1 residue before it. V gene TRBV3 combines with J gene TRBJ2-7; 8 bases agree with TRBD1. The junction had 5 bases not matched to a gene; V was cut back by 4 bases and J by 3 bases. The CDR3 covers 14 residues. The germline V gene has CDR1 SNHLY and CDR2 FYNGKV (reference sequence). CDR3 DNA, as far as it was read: TGTGCCAGCAGCTCCGGGACAGGCCTCTATGAACAGTAC. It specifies CASSSGTGLYEQY. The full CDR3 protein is CASSSGTGLYEQYF.

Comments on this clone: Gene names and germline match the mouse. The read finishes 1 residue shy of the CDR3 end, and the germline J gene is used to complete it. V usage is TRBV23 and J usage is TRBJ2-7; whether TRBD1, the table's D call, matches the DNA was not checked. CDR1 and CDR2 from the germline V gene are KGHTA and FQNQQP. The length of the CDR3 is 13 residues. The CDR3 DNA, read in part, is TGCTCCAGCAGTCAATGGGACAAGGGGGAACAGTAC. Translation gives CSSSQWDKGEQY. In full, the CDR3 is CSSSQWDKGEQYF.

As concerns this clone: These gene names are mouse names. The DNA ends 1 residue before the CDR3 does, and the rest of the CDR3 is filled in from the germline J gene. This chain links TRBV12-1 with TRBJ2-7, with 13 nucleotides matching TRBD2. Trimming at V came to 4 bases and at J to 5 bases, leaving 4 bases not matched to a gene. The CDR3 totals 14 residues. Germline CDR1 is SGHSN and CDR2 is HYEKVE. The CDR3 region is CASSLGLGGNEQYF. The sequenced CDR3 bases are TGTGCCAGCTCCCTGGGACTGGGGGGGAATGAACAGTAC.

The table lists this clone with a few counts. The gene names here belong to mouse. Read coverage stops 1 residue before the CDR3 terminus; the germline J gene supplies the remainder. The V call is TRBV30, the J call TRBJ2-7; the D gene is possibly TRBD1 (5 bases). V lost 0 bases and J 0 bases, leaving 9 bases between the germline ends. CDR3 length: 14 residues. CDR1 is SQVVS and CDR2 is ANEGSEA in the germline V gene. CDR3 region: CSSRDPDSSYEQYF. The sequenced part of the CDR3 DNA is TGTAGTTCTAGAGACCCAGACAGCTCCTATGAACAGTAC.

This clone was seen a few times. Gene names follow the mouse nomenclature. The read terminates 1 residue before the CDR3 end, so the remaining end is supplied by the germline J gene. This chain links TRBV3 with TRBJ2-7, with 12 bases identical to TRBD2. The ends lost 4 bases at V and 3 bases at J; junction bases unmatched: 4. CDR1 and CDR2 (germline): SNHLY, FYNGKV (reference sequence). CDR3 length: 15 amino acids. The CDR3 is CASSWDWGAIYEQYF. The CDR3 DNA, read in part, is TGTGCCAGCAGCTGGGACTGGGGGGCGATCTATGAACAGTAC. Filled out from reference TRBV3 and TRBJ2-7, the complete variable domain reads GPKVLQIPSHQIIDMGQMVTLNCDPVSNHLYFYWYKQILGQQMEFLVNFYNGKVMEKSKLFKDQFSVERPDGSYFTLKIQPTALEDSAVYFCASSWDWGAIYEQYFGPGTRLTVL.

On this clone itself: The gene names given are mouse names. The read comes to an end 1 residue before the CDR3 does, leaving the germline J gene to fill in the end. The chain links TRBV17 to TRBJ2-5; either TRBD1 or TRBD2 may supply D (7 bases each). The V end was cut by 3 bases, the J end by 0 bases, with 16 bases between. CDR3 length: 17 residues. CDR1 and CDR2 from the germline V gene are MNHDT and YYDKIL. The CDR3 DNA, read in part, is TGTGCTAGCAGTAGCCCCTCAGGGGGGGGGAACCAAGACACCCAGTAC. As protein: CASSSPSGGGNQDTQY. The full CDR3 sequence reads CASSSPSGGGNQDTQYF.

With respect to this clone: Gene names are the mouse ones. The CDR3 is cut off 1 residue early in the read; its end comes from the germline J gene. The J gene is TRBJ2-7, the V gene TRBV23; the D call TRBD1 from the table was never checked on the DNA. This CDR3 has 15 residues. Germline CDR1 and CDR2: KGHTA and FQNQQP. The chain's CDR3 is CSSSQSGGARDEQYF. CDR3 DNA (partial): TGCTCCAGCAGTCAATCAGGGGGCGCGAGAGATGAACAGTAC. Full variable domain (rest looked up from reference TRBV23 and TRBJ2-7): DAAVTQKPRYLIKMKGQEAEMKCIPEKGHTAVFWYQQKQSKELKFLIYFQNQQPLDQIDMVKERFSAVCPSSSLCSLGIRTCEAEDSALYLCSSSQSGGARDEQYFGPGTRLTVL.

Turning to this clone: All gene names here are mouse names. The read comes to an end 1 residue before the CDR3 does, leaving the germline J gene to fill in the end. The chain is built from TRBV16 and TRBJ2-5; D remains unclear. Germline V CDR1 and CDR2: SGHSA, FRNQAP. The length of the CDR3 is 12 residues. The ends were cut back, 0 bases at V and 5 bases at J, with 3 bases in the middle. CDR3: CASSLDRDTQYF. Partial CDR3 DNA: TGTGCAAGCAGCTTAGATAGAGACACCCAGTAC.

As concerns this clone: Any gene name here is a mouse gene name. The CDR3 spells CASSLSAYAEQFF. Incomplete CDR3 DNA: TGTGCCAGCAGCTTATCCGCCTATGCTGAGCAGTTC. The chain couples TRBV3 to TRBJ2-1, with D hard to call. The read ends 1 residue before the CDR3 terminus; that terminus is restored from the germline J gene. The CDR3 totals 13 residues. The V and J ends lost 2 bases and 3 bases respectively, with 5 bases between them. Germline V lookup: CDR1 SNHLY, CDR2 FYNGKV (reference sequence).

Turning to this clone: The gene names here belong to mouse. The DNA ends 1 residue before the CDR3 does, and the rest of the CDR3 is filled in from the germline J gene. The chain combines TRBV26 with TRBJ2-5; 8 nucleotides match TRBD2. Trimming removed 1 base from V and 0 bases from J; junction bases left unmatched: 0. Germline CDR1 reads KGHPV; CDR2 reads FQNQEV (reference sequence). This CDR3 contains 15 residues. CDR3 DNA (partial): TGTGCCAGCAGTCTGTACTGGGGGAACCAAGACACCCAGTAC. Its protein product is CASSLYWGNQDTQY. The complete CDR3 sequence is CASSLYWGNQDTQYF.

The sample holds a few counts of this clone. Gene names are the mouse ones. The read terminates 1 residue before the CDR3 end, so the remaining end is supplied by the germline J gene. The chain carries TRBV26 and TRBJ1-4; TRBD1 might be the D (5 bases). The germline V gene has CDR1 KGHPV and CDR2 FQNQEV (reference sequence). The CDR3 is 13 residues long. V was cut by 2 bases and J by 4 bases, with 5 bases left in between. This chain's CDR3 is CASSLDSNERLFF. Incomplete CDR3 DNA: TGTGCCAGCAGTCTGGACAGCAACGAAAGATTATTT.

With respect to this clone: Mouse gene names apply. The CDR3 loop reads CASSLNFQDTQYF. CDR3 DNA (partial): TGTGCCAGCAGTCTGAACTTCCAAGACACCCAGTAC. The chain joins TRBV26 to TRBJ2-5, with unresolved D. From the germline J gene comes the end of the CDR3, since the read stops 1 residue before it. The germline V gene has CDR1 KGHPV and CDR2 FQNQEV (reference sequence). The CDR3 loop spans 13 amino acids. The V end lost 2 bases, the J end lost 2 bases, and 5 bases lay between the germline ends.

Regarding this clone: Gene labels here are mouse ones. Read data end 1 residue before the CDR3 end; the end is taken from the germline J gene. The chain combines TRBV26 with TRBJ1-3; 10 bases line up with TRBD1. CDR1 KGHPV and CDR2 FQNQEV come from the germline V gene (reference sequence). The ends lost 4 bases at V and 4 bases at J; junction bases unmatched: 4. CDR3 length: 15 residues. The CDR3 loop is CASSPDRGRGNTLYF. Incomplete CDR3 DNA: TGTGCCAGCAGTCCCGACAGGGGGCGAGGAAATACGCTCTAT.

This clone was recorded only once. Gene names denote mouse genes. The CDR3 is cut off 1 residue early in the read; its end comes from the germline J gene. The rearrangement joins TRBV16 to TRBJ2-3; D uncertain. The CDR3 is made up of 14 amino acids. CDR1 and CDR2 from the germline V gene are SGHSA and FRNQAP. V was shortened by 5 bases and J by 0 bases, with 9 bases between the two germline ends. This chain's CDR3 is CASSQTISAETLYF. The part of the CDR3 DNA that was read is TGTGCAAGCAGCCAGACAATTAGTGCAGAAACGCTGTAT.

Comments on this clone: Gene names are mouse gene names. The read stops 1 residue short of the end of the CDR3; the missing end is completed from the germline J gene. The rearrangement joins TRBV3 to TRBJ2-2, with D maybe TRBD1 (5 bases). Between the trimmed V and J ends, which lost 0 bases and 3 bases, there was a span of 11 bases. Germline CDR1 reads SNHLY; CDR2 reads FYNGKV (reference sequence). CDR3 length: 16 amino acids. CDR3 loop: CASSLARAGYTGQLYF. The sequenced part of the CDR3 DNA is TGTGCCAGCAGCTTAGCGCGGGCAGGGTACACCGGGCAGCTCTAC.

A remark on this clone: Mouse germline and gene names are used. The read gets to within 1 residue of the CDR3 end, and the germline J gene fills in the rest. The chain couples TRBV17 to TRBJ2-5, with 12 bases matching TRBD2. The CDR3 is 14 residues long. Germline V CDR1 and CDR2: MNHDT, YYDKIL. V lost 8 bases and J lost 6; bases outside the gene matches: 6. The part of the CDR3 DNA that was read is TGTGCTAGCCCGGGACTGGGGGGCGACGACACCCAGTAC. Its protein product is CASPGLGGDDTQY. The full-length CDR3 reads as CASPGLGGDDTQYF. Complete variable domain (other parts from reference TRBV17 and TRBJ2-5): DTTVKQNPRYKLARVGKPVNLICSQTMNHDTMYWYQKKPNQAPKLLLFYYDKILNREADTFEKFQSSRPNNSFCSLYIGSAGLEYSAMYLCASPGLGGDDTQYFGPGTRLLVL.

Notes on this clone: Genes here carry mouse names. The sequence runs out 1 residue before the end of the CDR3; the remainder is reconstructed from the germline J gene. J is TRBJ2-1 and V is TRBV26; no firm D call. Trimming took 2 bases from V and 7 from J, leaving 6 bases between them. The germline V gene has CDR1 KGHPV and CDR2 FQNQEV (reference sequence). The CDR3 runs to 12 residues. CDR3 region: CASSLSRAEQFF. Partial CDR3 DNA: TGTGCCAGCAGTCTGAGCAGGGCTGAGCAGTTC.

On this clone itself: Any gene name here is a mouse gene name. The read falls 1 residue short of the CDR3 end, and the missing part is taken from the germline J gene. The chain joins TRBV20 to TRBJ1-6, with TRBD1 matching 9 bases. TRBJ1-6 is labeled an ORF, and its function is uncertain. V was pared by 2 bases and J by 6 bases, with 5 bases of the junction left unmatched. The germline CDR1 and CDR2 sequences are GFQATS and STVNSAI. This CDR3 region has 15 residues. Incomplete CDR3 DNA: TGTGGTGCTAGGTCTACAGGGGGCCCTAATTCGCCCCTCTAC. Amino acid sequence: CGARSTGGPNSPLY. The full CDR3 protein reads CGARSTGGPNSPLYF.